This TCR beta chain derives from a study of Ad26.COV2.S vaccination and SARS-CoV-2 variants. For the study at large: The study gave Ad26.COV2.S intramuscularly, once or twice 56 days apart.

CDR1 is SGHKS, CDR2 YYEKEE, per germline (reference sequence). This CDR3 is 15 amino acids long. V dropped 0 bases and J dropped 2; count of bases not matched to a gene: 2. Using immunoSEQ multiplex PCR, the repertoire was profiled, and TCRdb retains in-frame clones only, with some absent. The table lists 350,000 to 450,000 clones, roughly 84% of them singletons. Noted treatment: around 19 received Ad26.COV2.S at low or high dose, single or two shots; 5 received placebo; per-sample allocation not given. Sampling happened 63 days after the first vaccine or placebo injection. Note on this clone: Within the sample, other DNA sequences also encode this same CDR3.

The sequencing here drew on peripheral blood, taken in a trial of Ad26.COV2.S vaccine versus placebo. This sequence joins TRBV5-5 and TRBJ1-5; 7 bases fit TRBD1. The clonotype comes from a person aged 18-65 years who received the Ad26.COV2.S COVID-19 vaccine or a placebo. The CDR3 loop is CASSLEGAGNQPQHF. For the CDR3, the DNA is TGTGCCAGCAGCTTGGAGGGGGCGGGCAATCAGCCCCAGCATTTT. The whole variable domain, remainder taken from reference TRBV5-5 and TRBJ1-5, is DAGVTQSPTHLIKTRGQQVTLRCSPISGHKSVSWYQQVLGQGPQFIFQYYEKEERGRGNFPDRFSARQFPNYSSELNVNALLLGDSALYLCASSLEGAGNQPQHFGDGTRLSIL.